One TCR beta chain is described in this entry. The antigen is not known. The authors extracted at least 6 micrograms of total RNA per sample. The use of a sample-barcoded 5' primer and a J-beta primer mix characterized a second PCR of 7 to 11 cycles. One entry per CDR3 protein results from TCRdb running MiXCR on the 5' RACE reads. The table records more than 550,000 distinct CDR3 sequences, 22% of them present only once. The data originate from a study of blood T cells in healthy people across ages. Overall study results and limits: Expanded clonotype shifts may have been confounded, as the donors had an unknown CMV status.

The sequence was collected from a man in his 70s in good health. Sequencing was performed on blood.

CDR3 amino acids: CASSQAREEETQYF. The CDR3 DNA is TGTGCCAGCAGCCAAGCCCGCGAGGAAGAGACCCAGTACTTC. V gene TRBV3-1 combines with J gene TRBJ2-5, with no clear D. The V end was cut by 1 base, the J end by 3 bases, with 9 bases between. The CDR3 has 14 residues. In germline, CDR1 is LGHDT, CDR2 YNNKEL (reference sequence).